This TCR beta chain was captured by sequencing in a study of T cell repertoires in cytomegalovirus infection. Study observations and caveats: HLA-C-restricted CMV clonotypes gave the most frequent clonotype in two of eight donors.

Remarks on this clonotype: The antigen is unknown.

MiXCR, run by TCRdb on the reads, gives a single entry per CDR3 protein. In the table there are 150,000 to 200,000 distinct CDR3 sequences, more than 9% of which are singletons. Sample: PBMCs. The clonotype originates from a human donor in good health (CMV status not recorded). Some clones in this sample may be carry-over from other donors' samples.

In DNA, the CDR3 is TGTGCCAGCAGCTTACTAGGGTTTACCACCGGGGAGCTGTTTTTT. Translated, it gives CASSLLGFTTGELFF. The chain combines TRBV11-3 with TRBJ2-2; D uncertain. V was trimmed by 2 bases and J by 4 bases, leaving 11 bases between them. From germline, CDR1 is SGHNT and CDR2 YENEEA. This CDR3 comprises 15 residues.